These 12 T cell receptor beta chains originate from one sample sequenced in a study of cytomegalovirus exposure and HLA in healthy donors. The PCR ran on 60 Vbeta and 13 Jbeta primers. Libraries were prepared by immunoSEQ multiplex PCR; TCRdb keeps only in-frame clonotypes and omits some of them. The listing contains about 67,000 clones. Input material: PBMCs. These receptors all stem from a man aged 25 to 45 in good health and CMV-seropositive.

The DNA for the CDR3 is TGTGCCAGCAGGGTACGTGGACAGGGGTTAGAGGCCAACACCGGGGAGCTGTTTTTT. Translation gives CASRVRGQGLEANTGELFF. The chain has TRBV9 and TRBJ2-2; 9 positions match TRBD1. Unmatched junction bases numbered 16, after V lost 5 bases and J lost 2 bases. The germline CDR1 and CDR2 sequences are SGDLS and YYNGEE. The CDR3 spans 19 residues.

The gene calls are TRBV7-3 and TRBJ2-5, with D tentatively TRBD2 (5 bases). V gave up 5 bases and J gave up 3 bases, with 13 bases separating them. This CDR3 comprises 14 residues. The germline V gene encodes CDR1 SGHTA and CDR2 FQGTGA. The CDR3 protein is CASSASGVEETQYF. The DNA for the CDR3 is TGTGCCAGCAGCGCCTCCGGGGTCGAAGAGACCCAGTACTTC.

The V call is TRBV30, the J call TRBJ2-1; 10 positions agree with TRBD2. Unmatched junction bases numbered 4, after V lost 0 bases and J lost 5 bases. Germline V gene sequence: CDR1 GTSNPN, CDR2 SVGIG (reference sequence). This CDR3 is built from 15 residues. CDR3 DNA: TGTGCCTGGAGTGTTTCCCTAGCGGGGGACAATGAGCAGTTCTTC. Translated, it gives CAWSVSLAGDNEQFF.

The chain has TRBV5-1 and TRBJ1-6, with a weak D call TRBD1 (6 bases). Trimming removed 1 base from V and 4 bases from J, with 9 bases in between. CDR1 SGHRS and CDR2 YFSETQ come from the germline V gene. The CDR3 has 15 amino acids. CDR3 sequence reads: CASSLRGGYNSPLHF. The CDR3 DNA follows: TGCGCCAGCAGCTTGAGGGGGGGATATAATTCACCCCTCCACTTT. The full variable domain, with the rest looked up from reference TRBV5-1 and TRBJ1-6, is KAGVTQTPRYLIKTRGQQVTLSCSPISGHRSVSWYQQTPGQGLQFLFEYFSETQRNKGNFPGRFSGRQFSNSRSEMNVSTLELGDSALYLCASSLRGGYNSPLHFGNGTRLTVT.

The chain uses TRBV29-1 and TRBJ2-7; TRBD1 matches 11 bases. The CDR3 spans 15 residues. Germline lookup yields CDR1 SQVTM and CDR2 ANQGSEA. Trimming cost V 0 bases and J 4 bases; bases outside gene matches: 5. The DNA for the CDR3 is TGCAGCGTTGAAGATCCGGACAGGGGGCTATACGAGCAGTACTTC. Translation: CSVEDPDRGLYEQYF.

The chain uses TRBV30 and TRBJ1-2; 7 positions match TRBD1. Trimming took 8 bases from V and 2 from J; bases not matched to a gene: 11. The CDR3 length is 14 residues. CDR1 GTSNPN and CDR2 SVGIG come from the germline V gene (reference sequence). CDR3 protein: CAPLLTGNNYGYTF. CDR3 in DNA: TGTGCCCCGTTATTGACAGGGAACAACTATGGCTACACCTTC.

Concerning this clone: Compared with germline, one end of the junction differs, possibly owing to a read error. Other nucleotide sequences in the sample specify the same CDR3. The chain uses TRBV30 and TRBJ1-6, with 9 bases fitting TRBD1. This CDR3 comprises 14 residues. The germline V gene has CDR1 GTSNPN and CDR2 SVGIG (reference sequence). The CDR3 protein is CAWAGTGRNSPLHF. CDR3 sequence (DNA): TGTGCCTGGGCCGGGACAGGGCGTAATTCACCCCTACACTTT. The complete variable domain, with remaining parts taken from reference TRBV30 and TRBJ1-6, reads SQTIHQWPATLVQPVGSPLSLECTVEGTSNPNLYWYRQAAGRGLQLLFYSVGIGQISSEVPQNLSASRPQDRQFILSSKKLLLSDSGFYLCAWAGTGRNSPLHFGNGTRLTVT.

The V call is TRBV4-1, the J call TRBJ2-6; D perhaps matches TRBD2 (6 bases). The CDR3 covers 19 residues. V was shortened by 1 base and J by 1 base, with 17 bases between the two germline ends. Germline V gives CDR1 MGHRA, CDR2 YSYEKL. The CDR3 loop reads CASSQGGAGRISGANVLTF. The CDR3 region has the DNA TGCGCCAGCAGCCAAGGAGGGGCAGGGAGGATATCTGGGGCCAACGTCCTGACTTTC.

V is TRBV27 and J is TRBJ2-7; possible D gene TRBD2, 6 bases. Trimming stripped 6 bases from V and 2 bases from J, with 20 bases between. Germline V gene data show CDR1 as MNHEY and CDR2 as SMNVEV (reference sequence). The CDR3 runs 16 residues. The CDR3 coding sequence is TGTGCCAGCAGCCCCATGGCTAGCGTCGTCACCTACGAGCAGTACTTC. Protein product: CASSPMASVVTYEQYF.

V gene TRBV6-5 combines with J gene TRBJ2-1, with TRBD2 identical over 7 bases. This CDR3 contains 13 residues. Germline trimming cut 2 bases from V and 9 bases from J; bases unmatched to any gene: 4. In germline, CDR1 is MNHEY, CDR2 SVGAGI. CDR3 protein: CASSYGGGSEQFF. DNA for the CDR3: TGTGCCAGCAGTTACGGGGGGGGTAGTGAGCAGTTCTTC.

The chain recombines TRBV4-1 with TRBJ2-7; D is undetermined. Per germline, CDR1 MGHRA and CDR2 YSYEKL. The V gene lost 0 bases and the J gene lost 2 bases, with 8 bases spanning the gap. This CDR3 comprises 14 residues. CDR3 residues: CASSQDNGAYEQYF. For the CDR3, the DNA is TGCGCCAGCAGCCAAGATAACGGTGCCTACGAGCAGTACTTC.

The V gene is TRBV27, the J gene TRBJ1-4, with TRBD1 matching 7 bases. V lost 5 bases and J lost 4; bases outside the gene matches: 7. Germline CDR1 reads MNHEY; CDR2 reads SMNVEV (reference sequence). The CDR3 extends over 15 amino acids. The CDR3 spells CASSPQGGVNEKLFF. DNA for the CDR3: TGTGCCAGCAGTCCCCAAGGGGGCGTTAATGAAAAACTGTTTTTT.